A single sample gave rise to the 30 T cell receptor beta chains below, sequenced in a study of blood T cell repertoires in COVID-19. Profiled with immunoSEQ multiplex PCR; TCRdb holds only in-frame clones, not every one. The repertoire consists of about 220,000 clones, with around 81% occurring once and the leading ten covering roughly 12%. Sequencing was done on a sample of peripheral blood. The receptors were gathered from a human donor in a cohort sampled during active COVID-19.

The sample holds a few counts of this clone. The chain links TRBV5-5 to TRBJ1-4, with TRBD1 identical over 8 bases. Trimming cost V 3 bases and J 5 bases; bases outside gene matches: 3. The germline gives CDR1 SGHKS, CDR2 YYEKEE (reference sequence). The CDR3 contains 14 residues. CDR3 in amino acids: CASSSTGGNEKLFF. In DNA, the CDR3 is TGTGCCAGCAGCTCCACAGGGGGAAATGAAAAACTGTTTTTT.

The table lists this clone with a few counts. This chain joins TRBV4-3 and TRBJ1-1; D not resolved. Trimming removed 0 bases from V and 4 bases from J, with 6 bases in between. CDR3 size: 13 residues. The germline gives CDR1 LGHNA, CDR2 YSLEER. CDR3 sequence reads: CASSQDLPTEAFF. In DNA, the CDR3 is TGCGCCAGCAGCCAAGATCTCCCCACTGAAGCTTTCTTT.

The CDR3 here is CASGLSSGNTIYF. For the CDR3, the DNA is TGTGCCAGCGGACTGTCCTCTGGAAACACCATATATTTT. The V and J genes are TRBV7-2 and TRBJ1-3, with D unclear. The germline V and J ends were trimmed by 8 bases and 0 bases, with 8 bases remaining between them. CDR1 is SGHTA, CDR2 FQGNSA, per germline. The CDR3 extends over 13 amino acids.

V and J are TRBV5-1 and TRBJ1-6, with 10 bases identical to TRBD1. J gave up 9 bases and V 7 bases, and 7 bases lay outside the gene matches. The CDR3 has 14 residues. Germline CDR1 SGHRS, CDR2 YFSETQ. CDR3 DNA: TGCGCCAGCGATCCGGGGACAGGGGTTTCACCCCTCCACTTT. Its translation is CASDPGTGVSPLHF. Based on the CDR3 plus reference TRBV5-1 and TRBJ1-6, the full variable domain is KAGVTQTPRYLIKTRGQQVTLSCSPISGHRSVSWYQQTPGQGLQFLFEYFSETQRNKGNFPGRFSGRQFSNSRSEMNVSTLELGDSALYLCASDPGTGVSPLHFGNGTRLTVT.

The gene calls are TRBV2 and TRBJ2-1; 11 bases agree with TRBD2. V lost 4 bases and J lost 4; bases outside the gene matches: 6. This CDR3 has 16 amino acids. Germline loops: CDR1 SNHLY, CDR2 FYNNEI. CDR3 in amino acids: CASSVLAGGPYNEQFF. CDR3 DNA: TGTGCCAGCAGTGTCCTAGCGGGGGGACCTTACAATGAGCAGTTCTTC.

This chain uses TRBV24-1 with TRBJ1-5; TRBD1 matches at 7 bases. The CDR3 runs 16 residues. The J segment lost 7 bases and the V segment lost 10 bases, leaving 18 bases of the junction unmatched. Germline V gives CDR1 KGHDR, CDR2 SFDVKD. The CDR3: CATQRRQGPVLQPQHF. The CDR3 DNA follows: TGTGCCACTCAGCGCCGACAGGGTCCAGTCCTCCAGCCCCAGCATTTT.

This sequence joins TRBV19 and TRBJ2-5; 11 bases line up with TRBD2. Germline values: CDR1 LNHDA, CDR2 SQIVND (reference sequence). V gave up 6 bases and J gave up 5 bases; unmatched junction bases: 2. This CDR3 contains 13 residues. The CDR3 is CASSWTSGETQYF. CDR3 nucleotides: TGTGCCAGTAGCTGGACTAGCGGGGAGACCCAGTACTTC.

The rearrangement links TRBV2 to TRBJ1-2; 7 nucleotides match TRBD1. The germline V gene encodes CDR1 SNHLY and CDR2 FYNNEI. The CDR3 spans 13 residues. The J segment lost 4 bases and the V segment lost 9 bases, leaving 8 bases of the junction unmatched. CDR3 DNA: TGTGCCAGGACCGTAACAGGGGTCTATGGCTACACCTTC. This sequence encodes CARTVTGVYGYTF. Full variable domain (remainder filled in from reference TRBV2 and TRBJ1-2): EPEVTQTPSHQVTQMGQEVILRCVPISNHLYFYWYRQILGQKVEFLVSFYNNEISEKSEIFDDQFSVERPDGSNFTLKIRSTKLEDSAMYFCARTVTGVYGYTFGSGTRLTVV.

This clone was observed a handful of times. This chain joins TRBV24-1 and TRBJ2-3, with D unresolved. Germline CDR1 is KGHDR and CDR2 is SFDVKD. This CDR3 region has 14 residues. Trimming cost V 5 bases and J 1 base, with 9 bases left between them. DNA for the CDR3: TGTGCCACCAGTGCCTTACTGGGCACAGATACGCAGTATTTT. It translates to CATSALLGTDTQYF.

V is TRBV6-2 or TRBV6-3 and J is TRBJ2-1; D gene ambiguous. The CDR3 consists of 13 residues. The germline V and J ends were trimmed by 0 bases and 5 bases, with 5 bases remaining between them. Germline V CDR1 and CDR2: MNHEY, SVGEGT. CDR3 in amino acids: CASSYSTDNEQFF. CDR3 sequence (DNA): TGTGCCAGCAGTTACTCGACTGACAATGAGCAGTTCTTC.

This chain uses TRBV5-6 with TRBJ2-2; the D gene is possibly TRBD1 (5 bases). Germline CDR1 reads SGHDT; CDR2 reads YYEEEE. Trimming stripped 2 bases from V and 3 bases from J, with 14 bases between. The CDR3 is made up of 16 amino acids. The CDR3: CASSLFRQIDTGELFF. CDR3 nucleotides: TGTGCCAGCAGCTTATTCCGACAGATAGACACCGGGGAGCTGTTTTTT. Full variable domain (missing parts from reference TRBV5-6 and TRBJ2-2): DAGVTQSPTHLIKTRGQQVTLRCSPKSGHDTVSWYQQALGQGPQFIFQYYEEEERQRGNFPDRFSGHQFPNYSSELNVNALLLGDSALYLCASSLFRQIDTGELFFGEGSRLTVL.

The V and J genes are TRBV12-3 or TRBV12-4 and TRBJ1-3, with D hard to call. The CDR3 is 13 residues long. V lost 3 bases and J 4 bases, leaving 7 bases between the germline ends. CDR3 in amino acids: CASSFQQGNTIYF. The CDR3 bases are TGTGCCAGCAGTTTCCAACAGGGAAACACCATATATTTT.

This clone has a single count. This chain links TRBV19 with TRBJ2-7; tentative D call: TRBD1 (6 bases). Trimming cost V 5 bases and J 1 base, with 9 bases left between them. Germline assignment: CDR1 LNHDA and CDR2 SQIVND (reference sequence). The CDR3 loop spans 13 amino acids. In nucleotides, the CDR3 is TGTGCCAGTAGTCTAGGACAGTCCTACGAGCAGTACTTC. Its protein product is CASSLGQSYEQYF. The whole variable domain, filled in from reference TRBV19 and TRBJ2-7, reads DGGITQSPKYLFRKEGQNVTLSCEQNLNHDAMYWYRQDPGQGLRLIYYSQIVNDFQKGDIAEGYSVSREKKESFPLTVTSAQKNPTAFYLCASSLGQSYEQYFGPGTRLTVT.

DNA for the CDR3: TGTGCCAGCAGTTTGGGGGACAGGCCGGTGGATACGCAGTATTTT. The encoded protein is CASSLGDRPVDTQYF. The chain combines TRBV27 with TRBJ2-3, with 8 bases matching TRBD1. V trimming: 3 bases; J trimming: 6 bases; junction bases outside the gene matches: 8. The CDR3 contains 15 residues. Germline CDR1 is MNHEY and CDR2 is SMNVEV (reference sequence).

The chain has TRBV6-1 and TRBJ2-7; D remains unclear. Germline V gene lookup returns CDR1 MNHNS and CDR2 SASEGT. Trimming removed 2 bases from V and 2 bases from J, with 10 bases in between. The CDR3 has 14 residues. The CDR3 region is CASSESHSPYEQYF. The CDR3 DNA reads as TGTGCCAGCAGTGAAAGCCACAGCCCCTACGAGCAGTACTTC.

The rearrangement links TRBV19 to TRBJ2-2, with 12 bases that match TRBD2. Germline V gene lookup returns CDR1 LNHDA and CDR2 SQIVND (reference sequence). Trimming removed 5 bases from V and 3 bases from J; junction bases left unmatched: 4. This CDR3 has 16 amino acids. This CDR3 reads CASSPRTSGDTGELFF. In nucleotides, the CDR3 is TGTGCCAGTAGTCCCCGGACTAGCGGGGACACCGGGGAGCTGTTTTTT.

V usage is TRBV28 and J usage is TRBJ2-1, with a weak D call TRBD1 (6 bases). Germline-derived CDR1 and CDR2 are MDHEN and SYDVKM. Between the trimmed V and J ends, which lost 8 bases and 2 bases, there was a span of 13 bases. The CDR3 extends over 14 amino acids. The CDR3 region has the DNA TGTGCCAGCCTCTCCCGGGACACCTACAATGAGCAGTTCTTC. It is translated as CASLSRDTYNEQFF.

This chain joins TRBV11-2 and TRBJ1-5, with 8 bases matching TRBD1. Germline lookup yields CDR1 SGHAT and CDR2 FQNNGV. Germline trimming cut 5 bases from V and 7 bases from J; bases unmatched to any gene: 4. This CDR3 is built from 13 residues. In DNA form, the CDR3 reads TGTGCCAGCAGCCTGGACAGGGCGCAGCCCCAGCATTTT. Protein product: CASSLDRAQPQHF.

The chain employs TRBV3-1 (or the pseudogene TRBV3-2) and TRBJ2-7, with D perhaps matching TRBD2 (5 bases). The CDR3 covers 13 residues. Germline lookup yields CDR1 LGHDT and CDR2 YNNKEL (reference sequence). The V end lost 4 bases, the J end lost 5 bases, and 12 bases lay between the germline ends. Here the CDR3 DNA reads TGTGCCAGCAGCCCTCCTAGCAGCGACGAGCAGTACTTC. Its protein is CASSPPSSDEQYF.

Written as DNA, the CDR3 is TGTGCCAGCAGTCCAGAGAACAGGGTCGGCTACACCTTC. Its translation is CASSPENRVGYTF. The chain links TRBV6-2 or TRBV6-3 to TRBJ1-2; a possible D gene is TRBD1 (6 bases). Per the germline V gene, CDR1 is MNHEY and CDR2 is SVGEGT. The CDR3 has 13 amino acids. V lost 5 bases, J lost 8 bases, and 15 bases lay in between.

This rearrangement joins TRBV18 to TRBJ2-2, with TRBD1 identical over 8 bases. The CDR3 consists of 16 residues. After removal of 5 bases from V and 0 bases from J, the junction contained 5 bases not matched to a gene. Looked up from germline, CDR1 is KGHSH and CDR2 is LQKENI. The CDR3 coding sequence is TGTGCCAGCTCAATCAGGGGGCCTTCGAACACCGGGGAGCTGTTTTTT. As protein: CASSIRGPSNTGELFF.

The V and J genes are TRBV10-3 and TRBJ2-1, with 7 positions matching TRBD1. V was pared by 6 bases and J by 3 bases, with 5 bases of the junction left unmatched. CDR1 and CDR2 from the germline V gene are ENHRY and SYGVKD. There are 14 residues in the CDR3. CDR3 bases: TGTGCCATCAGAAGGGCAGGGGGCTACAATGAGCAGTTCTTC. Its translation: CAIRRAGGYNEQFF.

The genes are TRBV7-3 and TRBJ1-5; D is uncertain. The germline V and J ends were trimmed by 0 bases and 7 bases, with 10 bases remaining between them. The CDR3 length is 14 residues. The V gene's germline CDR1 is SGHTA and CDR2 FQGTGA. CDR3 nucleotides: TGTGCCAGCAGCTTAACCCCAGGAGGACAGCCCCAGCATTTT. It yields the protein CASSLTPGGQPQHF.

This clone was observed a handful of times. The chain recombines TRBV18 with TRBJ2-5, with unresolved D. With 3 bases removed from V and 3 bases from J, the gap between germline ends came to 17 bases. The CDR3 covers 16 residues. Germline CDR1 is KGHSH and CDR2 is LQKENI. CDR3 amino acids: CASSPMQISSKETQYF. The CDR3 nucleotides read TGTGCCAGCTCACCGATGCAGATTAGCAGCAAAGAGACCCAGTACTTC.

The CDR3 is CASSLGSKGGPQHF. For the CDR3, the DNA is TGCGCCAGCAGCTTGGGCAGTAAAGGGGGACCCCAGCATTTT. The rearrangement joins TRBV5-1 to TRBJ1-5; D possibly corresponds to TRBD1 (6 bases). In germline, CDR1 is SGHRS, CDR2 YFSETQ. CDR3 length equals 14 residues. V gave up 0 bases and J gave up 10 bases, with 14 bases separating them.

The chain has TRBV7-2 and TRBJ2-5, with 8 positions matching TRBD2. Germline lookup yields CDR1 SGHTA and CDR2 FQGNSA. CDR3 length equals 17 residues. V dropped 1 base and J dropped 4; count of bases not matched to a gene: 11. The CDR3, as DNA: TGTGCCAGCAGCTTAGGGTTAGCGGGGCCCGGGCGAGAGACCCAGTACTTC. Translation gives CASSLGLAGPGRETQYF.

V usage is TRBV5-1 and J usage is TRBJ2-7; D not certain. The CDR3 has 14 residues. V lost 0 bases, J lost 0 bases, and 7 bases lay in between. Germline V CDR1 and CDR2: SGHRS, YFSETQ. The CDR3 reads CASSLDTNSYEQYF. CDR3 DNA: TGCGCCAGCAGCTTGGACACCAACTCCTACGAGCAGTACTTC.

This clone has a single count. The chain employs TRBV30 and TRBJ1-6; possibly TRBD1 for D (6 bases). The V end was cut by 0 bases, the J end by 8 bases, with 11 bases between. CDR3 length: 14 residues. From germline, CDR1 is GTSNPN and CDR2 SVGIG (reference sequence). This CDR3 reads CAWSVGRGYSPLHF. The DNA of the CDR3 is TGTGCCTGGAGTGTAGGGAGGGGGTATTCACCCCTCCACTTT.

V usage is TRBV3-1 (or the pseudogene TRBV3-2) and J usage is TRBJ1-2, with D possibly being TRBD1 (5 bases). Deletions cut 3 bases from V and 6 bases from J, with 14 bases between. The germline gives CDR1 LGHDT, CDR2 YNNKEL (reference sequence). The CDR3 extends over 14 amino acids. This CDR3 reads CASSHPGGGDGYTF. In nucleotides, the CDR3 is TGTGCCAGCAGCCATCCTGGGGGGGGAGATGGCTACACCTTC.

Written as DNA, the CDR3 is TGTGCCAGCAGTTTCGGAGGGACAGGGCGTGAAAAACTGTTTTTT. The encoded protein is CASSFGGTGREKLFF. The chain is built from TRBV27 and TRBJ1-4, with 9 bases fitting TRBD1. V trimming: 3 bases; J trimming: 7 bases; junction bases outside the gene matches: 6. The CDR3 spans 15 residues. Germline lookup yields CDR1 MNHEY and CDR2 SMNVEV (reference sequence).